The present TCR beta chain was sequenced within a study of vaccination and CD4 T cells after COVID-19. Looking at the study overall: Samples after vaccination came a median roughly 74 days past dose two, ranging 14 to 241. The cells were exposed to overlapping spike peptides originating from SARS-CoV-2, HCoV-NL63, HCoV-OC43 and HCoV-229E for stimulation.

The CDR3 runs 13 residues. Germline V gene data show CDR1 as MNHNS and CDR2 as SASEGT. V was trimmed by 7 bases and J by 1 base, leaving 10 bases between them. Turning to this clonotype: The antigen is not known.

Sequenced with the Oncomine TCR Beta short-read assay was DNA taken from cultured CD4+ T cells. Cultured CD4+ T cells yielded the extracted genomic DNA. TCRdb fed the PCR reads into MiXCR, producing one record per CDR3 protein. Among roughly 6,800 distinct CDR3 sequences, around 35% were seen once, and the ten largest hold 11%. Treatment here: roughly ten-day PBMC culture with coronavirus spike peptide pools or control peptides (ViraFEST assay). It was before the COVID-19 pandemic (2011-2018) that the unexposed donor's CD4+ T cells were collected. ViraFEST stimulated the growth of antigen-specific T cells using peptide pools and subsequently profiled their TCRs by sequencing.

The chain couples TRBV6-1 to TRBJ1-1; no clear D gene. This clonotype was sampled from a human donor in good health. Sequenced input: CD4+ T cells from blood, cultured in vitro. CDR3 DNA sequence: TGTGCCAGCACCAGTAGGCGGAACACTGAAGCTTTCTTT. As protein: CASTSRRNTEAFF.